This T cell receptor beta chain is from a study of CD8 T cells in ankylosing spondylitis. One entry per CDR3 protein, called by TCRdb with MiXCR from the 5' RACE reads. The sample holds about 160,000 distinct CDR3 sequences; around a tenth are singletons and the top ten take over 13%. This clonotype was seen repeatedly, ten times or more. Its target is not known. The CDR3 contains 14 residues. The V and J ends lost 4 bases and 6 bases respectively, with 13 bases between them. Germline V gene lookup returns CDR1 SEHNR and CDR2 FQNEAQ (reference sequence). Study results and caveats: Characteristic, it appeared, of ankylosing spondylitis blood was a TCR beta motif of fewer than 10 highly homologous variants.

The sequenced sample consisted of blood, either unsorted or a sorted T cell fraction (not recorded which). The chain combines TRBV7-9 with TRBJ2-1; weak D call: TRBD2 (6 bases). The clonotype was recovered from a female donor with ankylosing spondylitis or in good health (not recorded which). Written as DNA, the CDR3 is TGTGCCAGCAGCTCCACCCTTAGCGGCAATGAGCAGTTCTTC. Translated, it gives CASSSTLSGNEQFF.